Presented here are 21 T cell receptor beta chains from one specimen sequenced in a study of T cells in Graves' hyperthyroidism and ophthalmopathy. The source material, RNA transcripts, was used to amplify TCR beta CDR3 regions. The HTBI set primed first-round TCR CDR3 RT-PCR. Via MiXCR, TCRdb re-called the multiplex PCR reads, giving one row per CDR3 protein. The sample lists a few hundred thousand distinct CDR3 sequences; 46% were seen once. Material: peripheral blood or thyroid tissue (not recorded which). The receptors stem from an adult woman with Graves' disease, either hyperthyroidism or ophthalmopathy (not recorded which).

This clonotype was recorded only once. A read error is likely, as this CDR3 ends without the conserved phenylalanine or tryptophan. The CDR3 here is CASSLREAEEKLFL. Written as DNA, the CDR3 is TGCGCCAGCAGCTTAAGGGAGGCGGAGGAAAAACTGTTTCTT. The chain links TRBV5-1 to TRBJ1-4; D gene ambiguous. The CDR3 extends over 14 amino acids. Trimming shortened V by 2 bases and J by 8 bases, and 13 bases separated the two germline ends. Per germline, CDR1 SGHRS and CDR2 YFSETQ.

The rearrangement links TRBV30 to TRBJ1-6; D remains unclear. With 3 bases removed from V and 6 bases from J, the gap between germline ends came to 9 bases. The CDR3 contains 13 residues. Germline V lookup: CDR1 GTSNPN, CDR2 SVGIG (reference sequence). The chain's CDR3 is CAWRVGTNSPLHF. Here the CDR3 DNA reads TGTGCCTGGAGGGTAGGAACTAATTCACCCCTCCACTTT.

The chain links TRBV6-5 to TRBJ2-7; D might be TRBD1 or TRBD2, each matching 5 bases. Germline loops: CDR1 MNHEY, CDR2 SVGAGI. The CDR3 totals 15 residues. V dropped 2 bases and J dropped 5 bases, with 16 bases sitting between them. CDR3 region: CASSYGPGAEDEQYF. Here the CDR3 DNA reads TGTGCCAGCAGTTACGGGCCCGGGGCGGAGGACGAGCAGTACTTC.

The chain combines TRBV6-2 or TRBV6-3 with TRBJ2-7, with D perhaps TRBD1 (6 bases). Per the germline V gene, CDR1 is MNHEY and CDR2 is SVGEGT. V lost 6 bases and J lost 1, with 28 bases in between. The CDR3 is made up of 19 amino acids. The CDR3 region has the DNA TGTGCCAGCAGCTACAGGGTAGCCAGGACAATCAGGAGGTCCTACGAGCAGTACTTC. It is translated as CASSYRVARTIRRSYEQYF.

This clonotype came up a few times. The V gene is TRBV29-1, the J gene TRBJ2-7; the D is unclear. V was trimmed by 2 bases and J by 4 bases, leaving 12 bases between them. The CDR3 runs to 13 residues. From germline, CDR1 is SQVTM and CDR2 ANQGSEA. The CDR3 sequence: CSVEPISAYEQYF. The CDR3 DNA sequence: TGCAGCGTTGAACCGATCAGCGCATACGAGCAGTACTTC.

This clonotype has ten or more counts. The gene calls are TRBV13 and TRBJ2-7, with TRBD2 matching over 7 bases. Germline CDR1 and CDR2: PRHDT and FYEKMQ (reference sequence). V dropped 3 bases and J dropped 0; count of bases not matched to a gene: 5. There are 15 residues in the CDR3. The CDR3 region has the DNA TGTGCCAGCAGCTTCTTCCTAGCGGCCTCCTACGAGCAGTACTTC. Residues: CASSFFLAASYEQYF.

This clonotype showed up just a few times. The chain joins TRBV2 to TRBJ1-5; D is ambiguous. Trimming cost V 4 bases and J 14 bases, with 12 bases left between them. The CDR3 loop spans 11 amino acids. The germline CDR1 and CDR2 sequences are SNHLY and FYNNEI. CDR3 region: CASSVERTEHF. CDR3 DNA: TGTGCCAGCAGTGTAGAGCGGACCGAGCATTTT.

This rearrangement joins TRBV7-8 to TRBJ1-4; D unresolved. The CDR3 extends over 12 amino acids. Germline-derived CDR1 and CDR2 are SGHVS and FQNEAQ. V was trimmed by 11 bases and J by 1 base, leaving 8 bases between them. The CDR3, as DNA: TGTGCCCCGGGAGGAACTAATGAAAAACTGTTTTTT. This sequence encodes CAPGGTNEKLFF. The entire variable domain, with the rest obtained from reference TRBV7-8 and TRBJ1-4, is as follows: GAGVSQSPRYKVAKRGQDVALRCDPISGHVSLFWYQQALGQGPEFLTYFQNEAQLDKSGLPSDRFFAERPEGSVSTLKIQRTQQEDSAVYLCAPGGTNEKLFFGSGTQLSVL.

The chain couples TRBV7-9 to TRBJ2-7; D remains ambiguous. This CDR3 region has 13 residues. V lost 4 bases and J 0 bases, leaving 7 bases between the germline ends. Looked up from germline, CDR1 is SEHNR and CDR2 is FQNEAQ (reference sequence). CDR3 amino acids: CASSSPYSYEQYF. CDR3 DNA sequence: TGTGCCAGCAGCTCCCCTTACTCCTACGAGCAGTACTTC.

The V call is TRBV20-1, the J call TRBJ1-5; maybe TRBD1 (5 bases). V lost 3 bases and J lost 11, with 20 bases in between. CDR1 and CDR2 (germline): DFQATT, SNEGSKA (reference sequence). CDR3 length: 14 residues. The CDR3 protein is CSASGGSSGETQHF. The CDR3, as DNA: TGCAGTGCTAGCGGGGGATCCTCTGGCGAGACCCAGCATTTT.

This clonotype was counted ten times or more. The chain uses TRBV7-2 and TRBJ1-5; D unclear. V shed 5 bases and J shed 5 bases, with 10 bases lying between them. The germline CDR1 and CDR2 sequences are SGHTA and FQGNSA. The CDR3 runs to 13 residues. CDR3 sequence (DNA): TGTGCCAGCAGCCGACTAACCGATCAGCCCCAGCATTTT. Translated, it gives CASSRLTDQPQHF.

A single count supports this clonotype. CDR3 sequence reads: CSQVRSRSQETQYF. CDR3 coding DNA: TGCAGCCAAGTGCGCTCGCGGAGCCAAGAGACCCAGTACTTC. The chain joins TRBV20-1 to TRBJ2-5; D uncertain. Germline CDR1 and CDR2: DFQATT and SNEGSKA (reference sequence). The CDR3 length is 14 residues.

This clonotype was counted ten times or more. J is TRBJ2-7 and V is TRBV12-3 or TRBV12-4; 7 positions agree with TRBD1. The CDR3 consists of 13 residues. Trimming at V came to 6 bases and at J to 2 bases, leaving 4 bases not matched to a gene. The CDR3 coding sequence is TGTGCCAGCAGACTCGGACAGGCCTACGAGCAGTACTTC. It translates to CASRLGQAYEQYF.

The J gene is TRBJ2-7, the V gene TRBV10-3, with a tentative D call TRBD1 (6 bases). The CDR3 length is 13 residues. Between the trimmed V and J ends, which lost 10 bases and 0 bases, there was a span of 13 bases. The germline V gene encodes CDR1 ENHRY and CDR2 SYGVKD. The CDR3 here is CATGDNLSYEQYF. The CDR3 nucleotides read TGTGCCACCGGGGACAACCTCTCCTACGAGCAGTACTTC.

The table lists this clonotype with many counts. The CDR3 loop is CASSAAGGLNSPLHF. The CDR3 nucleotides read TGTGCCAGCAGCGCCGCGGGGGGACTAAATTCACCCCTCCACTTT. The V and J genes are TRBV14 and TRBJ1-6, with D maybe TRBD1 (5 bases). V was cut by 5 bases and J by 7 bases, with 15 bases left in between. The CDR3 runs to 15 residues. From germline, CDR1 is SGHDN and CDR2 FVKESK. Full variable domain (rest looked up from reference TRBV14 and TRBJ1-6): EAGVTQFPSHSVIEKGQTVTLRCDPISGHDNLYWYRRVMGKEIKFLLHFVKESKQDESGMPNNRFLAERTGGTYSTLKVQPAELEDSGVYFCASSAAGGLNSPLHFGNGTRLTVT.

On this clonotype itself: One end of the junction is discordant with germline, which a read error may explain. The genes are TRBV7-4 and TRBJ2-1, with 11 bases aligning to TRBD2. This CDR3 is built from 15 residues. Germline CDR1 and CDR2: SGHVT and SQSDAQ. The CDR3 protein is CASSLGLADYNEQFF. In nucleotides, the CDR3 is TGCGCCAGCAGCCTGGGACTAGCGGACTACAATGAGCAGTTCTTC.

This chain links TRBV7-9 with TRBJ1-1; 8 bases match TRBD1. The V and J ends lost 8 bases and 7 bases, in that order; junction bases with no gene match: 3. CDR1 is SEHNR and CDR2 is FQNEAQ in the germline V gene (reference sequence). This CDR3 has 11 residues. The CDR3 DNA reads TGTGCCAGCGGACAGGGACATGAAGCTTTCTTT. As protein: CASGQGHEAFF.

This clonotype was observed a few times. J is TRBJ2-1 and V is TRBV10-3; a possible D gene is TRBD1 (5 bases). V lost 8 bases and J 3 bases, leaving 5 bases between the germline ends. This CDR3 contains 11 residues. The germline gives CDR1 ENHRY, CDR2 SYGVKD. The CDR3 spells CAIDSYNEQFF. Here the CDR3 DNA reads TGTGCCATCGACAGCTACAATGAGCAGTTCTTC.

This clonotype was detected a few times. The chain recombines TRBV20-1 with TRBJ1-4; D is ambiguous. Trimming cost V 3 bases and J 4 bases, with 9 bases left between them. The length of the CDR3 is 13 residues. Per the germline V gene, CDR1 is DFQATT and CDR2 is SNEGSKA (reference sequence). Here the CDR3 reads CSARSGSNEKLFF. The CDR3 coding sequence is TGCAGTGCTAGGTCGGGCAGTAATGAAAAACTGTTTTTT.

This clonotype was detected many times. The chain recombines TRBV20-1 with TRBJ2-2; TRBD2 is a possible D gene (5 bases). CDR1 is DFQATT and CDR2 is SNEGSKA in the germline V gene (reference sequence). Trimming removed 2 bases from V and 0 bases from J, with 7 bases in between. This CDR3 is 14 amino acids long. This chain's CDR3 is CSARLAANTGELFF. CDR3 DNA: TGCAGTGCTAGACTAGCAGCGAACACCGGGGAGCTGTTTTTT.

This clonotype was detected once. The chain combines TRBV15 with TRBJ2-2; D not certain. The V end was cut by 0 bases, the J end by 4 bases, with 3 bases between. The CDR3 runs 13 residues. The germline V gene has CDR1 LNHNV and CDR2 YYDKDF (reference sequence). The CDR3: CATSRETTGELFF. CDR3 DNA sequence: TGTGCCACCAGCAGAGAAACCACCGGGGAGCTGTTTTTT.